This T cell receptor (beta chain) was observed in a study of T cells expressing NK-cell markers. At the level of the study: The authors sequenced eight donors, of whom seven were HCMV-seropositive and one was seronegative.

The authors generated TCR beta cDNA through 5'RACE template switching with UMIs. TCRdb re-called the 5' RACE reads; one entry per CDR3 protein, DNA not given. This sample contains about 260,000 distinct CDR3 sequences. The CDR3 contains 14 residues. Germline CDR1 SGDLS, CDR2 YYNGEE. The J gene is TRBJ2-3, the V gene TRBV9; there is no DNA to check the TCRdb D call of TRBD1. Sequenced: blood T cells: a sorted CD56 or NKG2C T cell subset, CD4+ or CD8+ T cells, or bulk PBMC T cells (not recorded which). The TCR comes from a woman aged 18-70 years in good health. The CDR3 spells CASRPGGDTDTQYF.